This TCR beta chain was captured by sequencing in a study of T cell repertoires in cytomegalovirus infection. This clonotype was found many times. TCRdb re-analysed the reads in MiXCR, keeping a single row per CDR3 protein. Seen here are 150,000 to 200,000 distinct CDR3 sequences, approximately 15% observed once, and the top ten hold 25% to 30%. The receptor's source is a human donor in good health (CMV status not recorded). Some clones in this sample may be carry-over from other donors' samples. The sample was PBMCs.

For the CDR3, the DNA is TGTGCCAGCAGCCCGACAGGCGTCTATGGCTACACCTTC. Its protein is CASSPTGVYGYTF. The chain uses TRBV7-2 and TRBJ1-2; tentatively, D is TRBD1 (6 bases). Germline assignment: CDR1 SGHTA and CDR2 FQGNSA. The CDR3 loop spans 13 amino acids. V was clipped by 5 bases and J by 4 bases, with 11 bases between them.